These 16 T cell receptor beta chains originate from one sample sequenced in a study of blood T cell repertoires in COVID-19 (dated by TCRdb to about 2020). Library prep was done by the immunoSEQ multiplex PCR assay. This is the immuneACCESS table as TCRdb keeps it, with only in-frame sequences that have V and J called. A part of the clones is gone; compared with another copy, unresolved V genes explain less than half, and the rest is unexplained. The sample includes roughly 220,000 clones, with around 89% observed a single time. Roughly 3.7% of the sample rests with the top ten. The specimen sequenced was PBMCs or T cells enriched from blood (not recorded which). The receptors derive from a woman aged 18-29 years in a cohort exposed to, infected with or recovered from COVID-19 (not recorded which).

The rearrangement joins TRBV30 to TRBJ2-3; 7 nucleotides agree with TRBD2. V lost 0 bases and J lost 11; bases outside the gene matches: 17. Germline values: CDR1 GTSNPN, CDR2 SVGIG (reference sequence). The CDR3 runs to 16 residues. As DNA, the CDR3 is TGTGCCTGGAGTGTACGAGTAGGACTAGACCTCGGGGGGCAGTATTTT. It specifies CAWSVRVGLDLGGQYF.

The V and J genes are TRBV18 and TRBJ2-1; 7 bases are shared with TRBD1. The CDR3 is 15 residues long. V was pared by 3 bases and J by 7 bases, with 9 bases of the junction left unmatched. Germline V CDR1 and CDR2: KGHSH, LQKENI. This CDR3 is CASSPGQMWTNEQFF. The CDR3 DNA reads TGTGCCAGCTCACCGGGACAGATGTGGACTAATGAGCAGTTCTTC.

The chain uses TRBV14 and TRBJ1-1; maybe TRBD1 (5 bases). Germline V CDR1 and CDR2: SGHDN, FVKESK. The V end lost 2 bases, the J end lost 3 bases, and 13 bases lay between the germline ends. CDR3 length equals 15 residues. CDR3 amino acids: CASSQSPGLYTEAFF. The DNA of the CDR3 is TGTGCCAGCAGCCAAAGTCCAGGGCTGTACACTGAAGCTTTCTTT.

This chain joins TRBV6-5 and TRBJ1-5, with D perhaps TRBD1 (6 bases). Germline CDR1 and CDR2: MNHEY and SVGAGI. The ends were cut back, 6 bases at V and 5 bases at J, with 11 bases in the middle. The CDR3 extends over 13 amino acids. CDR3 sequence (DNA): TGTGCCAGCAGAGGACAGCAAGATCAGCCCCAGCATTTT. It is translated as CASRGQQDQPQHF.

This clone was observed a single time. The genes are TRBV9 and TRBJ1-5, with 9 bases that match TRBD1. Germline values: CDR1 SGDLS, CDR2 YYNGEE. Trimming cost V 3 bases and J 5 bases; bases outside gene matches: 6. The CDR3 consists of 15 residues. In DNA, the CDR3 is TGTGCCAGCAGCGCCGGGACAGGGCTTTATCAGCCCCAGCATTTT. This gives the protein CASSAGTGLYQPQHF.

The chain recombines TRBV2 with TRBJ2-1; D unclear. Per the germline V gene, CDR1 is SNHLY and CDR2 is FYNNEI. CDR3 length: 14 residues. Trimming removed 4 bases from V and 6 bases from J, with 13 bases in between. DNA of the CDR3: TGTGCCAGCAGTGCAGAACCAGGCCGCAATGAGCAGTTCTTC. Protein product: CASSAEPGRNEQFF.

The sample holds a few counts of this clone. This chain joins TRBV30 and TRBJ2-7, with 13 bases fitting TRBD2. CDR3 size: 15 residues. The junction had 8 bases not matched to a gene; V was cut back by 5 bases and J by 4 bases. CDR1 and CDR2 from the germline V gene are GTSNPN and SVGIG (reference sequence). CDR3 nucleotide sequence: TGTGCCTGGGGGCCCGGGACTAGCGGGGCTTACGAGCAGTACTTC. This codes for CAWGPGTSGAYEQYF.

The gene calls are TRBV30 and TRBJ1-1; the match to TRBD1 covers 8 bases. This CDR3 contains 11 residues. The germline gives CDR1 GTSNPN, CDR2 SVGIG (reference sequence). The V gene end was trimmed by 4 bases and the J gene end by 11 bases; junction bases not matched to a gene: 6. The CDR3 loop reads CAWTRQGWAFF. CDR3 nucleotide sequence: TGTGCCTGGACCAGACAGGGGTGGGCTTTCTTT.

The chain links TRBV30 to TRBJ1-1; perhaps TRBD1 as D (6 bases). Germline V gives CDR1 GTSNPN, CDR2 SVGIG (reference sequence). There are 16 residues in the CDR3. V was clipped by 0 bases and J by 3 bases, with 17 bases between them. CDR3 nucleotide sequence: TGTGCCTGGAGTGTAGGTCAGGGGTATTTGGACACTGAAGCTTTCTTT. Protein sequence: CAWSVGQGYLDTEAFF.

CDR3 sequence (DNA): TGTGCCAGCAGTGAGGGGGAGGGTGACACTGAAGCTTTCTTT. It specifies CASSEGEGDTEAFF. The chain recombines TRBV2 with TRBJ1-1; a possible D gene is TRBD1 (5 bases). CDR1 is SNHLY, CDR2 FYNNEI, per germline. The CDR3 runs 14 residues. Trimming cost V 3 bases and J 3 bases, with 11 bases left between them. Filled out from reference TRBV2 and TRBJ1-1, the complete variable domain reads EPEVTQTPSHQVTQMGQEVILRCVPISNHLYFYWYRQILGQKVEFLVSFYNNEISEKSEIFDDQFSVERPDGSNFTLKIRSTKLEDSAMYFCASSEGEGDTEAFFGQGTRLTVV.

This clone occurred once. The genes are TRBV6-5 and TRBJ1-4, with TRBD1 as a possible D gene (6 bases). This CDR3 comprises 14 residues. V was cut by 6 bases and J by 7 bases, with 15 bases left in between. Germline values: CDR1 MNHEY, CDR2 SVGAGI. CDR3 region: CASRPPGQSEKLFF. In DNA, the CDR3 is TGTGCCAGCAGACCCCCCGGACAGAGTGAAAAACTGTTTTTT.

CDR3 residues: CASSPLTSGITNEQFF. The DNA for the CDR3 is TGTGCCAGCAGCCCCCTGACTAGCGGGATAACCAATGAGCAGTTCTTC. The V gene is TRBV11-2, the J gene TRBJ2-1, with 11 positions matching TRBD2. J was trimmed by 6 bases and V by 5 bases; bases with no gene match: 9. This CDR3 is 16 amino acids long. Per the germline V gene, CDR1 is SGHAT and CDR2 is FQNNGV.

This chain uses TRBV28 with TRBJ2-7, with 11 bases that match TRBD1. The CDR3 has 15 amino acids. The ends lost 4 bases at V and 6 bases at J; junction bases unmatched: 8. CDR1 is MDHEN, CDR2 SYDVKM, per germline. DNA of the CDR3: TGTGCCAGCAGTTATAAAAGGACAGGGGGCTTCGAGCAGTACTTC. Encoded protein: CASSYKRTGGFEQYF.

DNA of the CDR3: TGTGCCAGCAGCCAAGACCCGGCGCGGGGGCATGCGGCTGAAGCTTTCTTT. Translating gives CASSQDPARGHAAEAFF. The rearrangement uses TRBV4-2 and TRBJ1-1, with a tentative D call TRBD1 (6 bases). Germline CDR1 is LGHNA and CDR2 is YNFKEQ. The length of the CDR3 is 17 residues. The germline V and J ends were trimmed by 0 bases and 6 bases, with 20 bases remaining between them.

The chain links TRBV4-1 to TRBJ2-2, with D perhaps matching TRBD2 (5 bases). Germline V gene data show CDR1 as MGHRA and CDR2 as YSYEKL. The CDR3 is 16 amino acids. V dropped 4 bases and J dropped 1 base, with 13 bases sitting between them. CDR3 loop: CASSLNGVVNTGELFF. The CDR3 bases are TGCGCCAGCAGCCTCAACGGGGTAGTGAACACCGGGGAGCTGTTTTTT.

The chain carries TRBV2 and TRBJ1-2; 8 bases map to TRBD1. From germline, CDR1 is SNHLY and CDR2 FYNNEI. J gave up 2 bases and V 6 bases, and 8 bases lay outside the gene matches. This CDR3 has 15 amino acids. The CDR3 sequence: CASRDRAKLNYGYTF. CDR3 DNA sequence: TGTGCCAGCAGGGACAGGGCGAAATTGAACTATGGCTACACCTTC. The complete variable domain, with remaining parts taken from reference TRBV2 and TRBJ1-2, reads EPEVTQTPSHQVTQMGQEVILRCVPISNHLYFYWYRQILGQKVEFLVSFYNNEISEKSEIFDDQFSVERPDGSNFTLKIRSTKLEDSAMYFCASRDRAKLNYGYTFGSGTRLTVV.